What follows describes a single T cell receptor (beta chain). Its antigen target is currently unknown. No quality values exist for individual bases; no much larger clone is one base distant. Whole blood was collected in K2EDTA tubes by collaborating institutions according to the institutions' own protocols. For TCRbeta analysis, collaborators shipped samples in one of three forms: frozen whole blood, isolated PBMCs, or DNA extracted from either of those sample types. TCRbeta CDR3 regions were amplified from genomic DNA using the immunoSEQ Assay, a bias-controlled multiplex PCR. As for the original processing: The number of nucleated cells in each sample was estimated by amplification of reference gene primers within the assay. To quantify the absolute abundance of each unique TCRbeta CDR3 rearrangement, sequence reads were collapsed and filtered. For each sample, productive Simpson clonality was calculated by taking the square root of Simpson's diversity index across productive rearrangements. The immuneACCESS repertoire file appears here via TCRdb, limited to in-frame rearrangements. These files lack a portion of the clones; in checked studies, under half of the deficit traces to unresolved V genes, and the cause of the others is not known. D and trimming come from the DNA, and the V and J calls and clone size come from that table. The sample includes about 260,000 clones, with around 84% observed a single time. The ten largest clones represent under 5% of the sample.

These data are taken from a study of blood T cell repertoires in COVID-19 (TCRdb year 2020). Looking at the study overall: Collaborator samples came from the United States, Italy and Spain and covered acute and convalescent phases of COVID-19. The prospective study material was composed of cDNA or gDNA derived from T cells, B-cell-depleted T cells, or PBMCs. Deeply sampled blood TCRbeta repertoires from subjects exposed to, actively infected with, or recovered from COVID-19 were included in the dataset. A freely available public database, intended as a resource for researchers studying the immune response to SARS-CoV-2, is where the repertoires were released. Samples came from the ongoing ImmuneRACE study (first 160 participants) plus 1,254 subjects from 6 global collaborators. Sample metadata almost always included a de-identified subject ID, COVID-19 status, age in years and sex. Where available, HLA class I and class II types were obtained from metadata supplied by the sample provider rather than from assay-based typing. General conclusions and limits of the study: The amount of clinical and demographic metadata varied by source and participant and was provided uncurated.

Between the V and J ends, shortened by 4 bases and 9 bases respectively, the junction contains 21 bases. CDR1 and CDR2 are drawn from the germline V gene: MNHEY, SVGAGI. From the cysteine up to the phenylalanine, the CDR3 has a length of 15 residues. Only the CDR3 part of the read is kept: 45 bases, read in frame from the first base. This receptor chain uses TRBV6-5 and TRBJ1-2; TRBD1 could be the D gene, as 6 bases match. The sequence derives from a man aged 55-75 years with acute or convalescent COVID-19. The sequenced sample consisted of peripheral blood. The CDR3 protein is CASSLGWGGGVSYTF. Read as DNA, the sequence is TGTGCCAGCAGTTTGGGGTGGGGGGGCGGCGTGAGCTACACCTTC.